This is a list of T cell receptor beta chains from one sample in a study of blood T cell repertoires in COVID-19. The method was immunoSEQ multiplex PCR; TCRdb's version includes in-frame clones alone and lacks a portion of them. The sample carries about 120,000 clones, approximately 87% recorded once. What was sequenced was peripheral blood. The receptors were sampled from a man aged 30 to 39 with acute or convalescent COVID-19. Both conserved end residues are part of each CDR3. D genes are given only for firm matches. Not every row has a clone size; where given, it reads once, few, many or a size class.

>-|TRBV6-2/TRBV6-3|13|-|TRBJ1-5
TGTGCCAGCAGTATAACAGGGAATCAGCCCCAGCATTTT
CASSITGNQPQHF
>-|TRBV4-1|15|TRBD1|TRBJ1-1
TGCGCCAGCAGCCCACAGGGGGGGCGCATCACTGAAGCTTTCTTT
CASSPQGGRITEAFF
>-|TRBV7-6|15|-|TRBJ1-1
TGTGCCAGCAGCAAGAGTCAGGGGATGAACACTGAAGCTTTCTTT
CASSKSQGMNTEAFF
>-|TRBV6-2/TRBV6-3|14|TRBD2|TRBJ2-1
TGTGCCAGCAGTCCCGGGACTAGAGGGGATGAGCAGTTCTTC
CASSPGTRGDEQFF
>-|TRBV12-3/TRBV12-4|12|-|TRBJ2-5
TGTGCCAGCAGTTTCGGTCAAGAGACCCAGTACTTC
CASSFGQETQYF
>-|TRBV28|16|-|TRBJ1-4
TGTGCCAGCAGTTTAACCTTGGGGGCAGGTAATGAAAAACTGTTTTTT
CASSLTLGAGNEKLFF
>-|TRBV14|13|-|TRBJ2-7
TGTGCCAGCAGCCCCCATAGTTCCTACGAGCAGTACTTC
CASSPHSSYEQYF
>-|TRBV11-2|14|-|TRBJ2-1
TGTGCCAGCAGCTTAACTGGAGTCTACAATGAGCAGTTCTTC
CASSLTGVYNEQFF
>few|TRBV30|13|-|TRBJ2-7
TGTGCCTGGAGTGCTGGGGCGACCTACGAGCAGTACTTC
CAWSAGATYEQYF
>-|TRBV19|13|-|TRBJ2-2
TGTGCCAGTAGACCAGGTCAAACCGGGGAGCTGTTTTTT
CASRPGQTGELFF
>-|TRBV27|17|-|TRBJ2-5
TGTGCCAGCAGTTTATCGAGCGGTGGTGGGGGCTTAGAGACCCAGTACTTC
CASSLSSGGGGLETQYF
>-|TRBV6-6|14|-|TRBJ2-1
TGTGCCAGCAGTTACTCGGTCACTTACAATGAGCAGTTCTTC
CASSYSVTYNEQFF
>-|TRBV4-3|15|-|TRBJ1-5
TGCGCCAGCAGCCAAGATGAGGGGGTCAATCAGCCCCAGCATTTT
CASSQDEGVNQPQHF
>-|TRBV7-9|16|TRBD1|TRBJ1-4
TGTGCCAGCAGCTTGACCGGGACAGGGGTAAATGAAAAACTGTTTTTT
CASSLTGTGVNEKLFF
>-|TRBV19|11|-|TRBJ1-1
TGTGCCAGTAGTTATTATACTGAAGCTTTCTTT
CASSYYTEAFF
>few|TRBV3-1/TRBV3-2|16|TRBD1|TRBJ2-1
TGTGCCAGCAGCCAAGATCTCCAGGGGGTCGGCAATGAGCAGTTCTTC
CASSQDLQGVGNEQFF
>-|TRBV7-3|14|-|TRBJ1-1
TGTGCCAGCAGCTTAAGTCCGGGGAACACTGAAGCTTTCTTT
CASSLSPGNTEAFF
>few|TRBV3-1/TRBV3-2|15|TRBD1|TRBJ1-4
TGTGCCAGCAGCCAAGGGGACAGGCTATATGGAAAACTGTTTTTT
CASSQGDRLYGKLFF
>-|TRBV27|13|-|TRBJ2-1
TGTGCCAGCAGATCCGGCTCCTACAATGAGCAGTTCTTC
CASRSGSYNEQFF
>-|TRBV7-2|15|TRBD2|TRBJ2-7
TGTGCCAGCAGCTTAGAGGGAGGGGACCTATACGAGCAGTACTTC
CASSLEGGDLYEQYF
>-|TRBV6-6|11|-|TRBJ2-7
TGTGCCAGCAGTGACAGCTACGAGCAGTACTTC
CASSDSYEQYF
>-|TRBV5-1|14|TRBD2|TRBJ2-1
TGCGCCAGCAGCTCCAGGACTAGCAGTGATGAGCAGTTCTTC
CASSSRTSSDEQFF
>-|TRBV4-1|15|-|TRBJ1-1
TGCGCCAGCAGCCCCCTAGTCGGCCCGTACACTGAAGCTTTCTTT
CASSPLVGPYTEAFF
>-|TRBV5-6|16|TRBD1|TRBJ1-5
TGTGCCAGCAGCTCACGGACCGGGACAGGTGCCAATCCCCAGCATTTT
CASSSRTGTGANPQHF
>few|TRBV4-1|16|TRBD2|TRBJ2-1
TGCGCCAGCAGCCAGCTAGCGGGGGCCTCCTACAATGAGCAGTTCTTC
CASSQLAGASYNEQFF
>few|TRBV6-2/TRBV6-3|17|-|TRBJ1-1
TGTGCCAGCAGTTACTCTAGGAGTGGAAGGTTGAACACTGAAGCTTTCTTT
CASSYSRSGRLNTEAFF
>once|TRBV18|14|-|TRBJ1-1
TGTGCCAGCTCTCGGTCCTCCCTGAACACTGAAGCTTTCTTT
CASSRSSLNTEAFF
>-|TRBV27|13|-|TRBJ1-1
TGTGCCAGCAGTTTGTCACGGGGCACTGAAGCTTTCTTT
CASSLSRGTEAFF
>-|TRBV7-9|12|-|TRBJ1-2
TGTGCCAGCGAGGTACGAAACTATGGCTACACCTTC
CASEVRNYGYTF
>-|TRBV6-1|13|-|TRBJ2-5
TGTGCCAGCAGTGAAGATACAGGGTTGACCCAGTACTTC
CASSEDTGLTQYF
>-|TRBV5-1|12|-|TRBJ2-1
TGCGCCACAAGGGAGCCCCTCCGTGAGCAGTTCTTC
CATREPLREQFF
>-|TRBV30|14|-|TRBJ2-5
TGTGCCTGGACCCCCTTGGGACACTTAGGAAACCAGTACTTC
CAWTPLGHLGNQYF
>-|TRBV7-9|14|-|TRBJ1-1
TGTGCCAGCAGCTTAGCGGGGGGTGGGACTGAAGCTTTCTTT
CASSLAGGGTEAFF
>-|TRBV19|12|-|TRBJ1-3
TGTGCCAGTATCTCCTCTGGAAACACCATATATTTT
CASISSGNTIYF
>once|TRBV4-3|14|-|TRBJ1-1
TGCGCCAGCAGCCAAGAGCGGGGCCTCACTGAAGCTTTCTTT
CASSQERGLTEAFF
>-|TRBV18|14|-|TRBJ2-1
TGTGCCAGCTCACCCCTAGCGTATAGTGATGAGCAGTTCTTC
CASSPLAYSDEQFF
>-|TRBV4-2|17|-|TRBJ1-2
TGTGCCAGCAGCCAAGATGAGGCATACCCTATATCCTATGGCTACACCTTC
CASSQDEAYPISYGYTF
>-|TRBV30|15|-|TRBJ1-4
TGTGCCTGGAGTGTACTCCGAGGTGAGGCTGAAAAACTGTTTTTT
CAWSVLRGEAEKLFF
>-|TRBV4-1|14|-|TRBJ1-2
TGCGCCAGCAGCCAAGTACAGTCTAACTATGGCTACACCTTC
CASSQVQSNYGYTF
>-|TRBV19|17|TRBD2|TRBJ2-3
TGTGCCAGCACCCGGACTAGCGGGGGAAGTAGCACAGATACGCAGTATTTT
CASTRTSGGSSTDTQYF
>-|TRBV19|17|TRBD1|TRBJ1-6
TGTGCGAGTACTTACGGACAGGGGCCAGCAATTTCTTCACCCCTCCACTTT
CASTYGQGPAISSPLHF
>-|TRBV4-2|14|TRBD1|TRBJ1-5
TGTGCCAGCAGCCGCACAGGGGTGGGTCAGCCCCAGCATTTT
CASSRTGVGQPQHF
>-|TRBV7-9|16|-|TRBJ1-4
TGTGCCAGCAGCTTACAAACGGGACATACTAATGAAAAACTGTTTTTT
CASSLQTGHTNEKLFF
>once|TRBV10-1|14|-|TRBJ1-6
TGCGCCAGCAGTGAAGGACAGCATAATTCACCCCTCCACTTT
CASSEGQHNSPLHF
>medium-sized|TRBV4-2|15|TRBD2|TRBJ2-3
TGTGCCAGCAGCCAAGAGGGTAGCGGGGGTGATACGCAGTATTTT
CASSQEGSGGDTQYF
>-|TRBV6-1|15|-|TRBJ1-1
TGTGCCAGCAGTGAAAGGTATCAGGTTAACACTGAAGCTTTCTTT
CASSERYQVNTEAFF
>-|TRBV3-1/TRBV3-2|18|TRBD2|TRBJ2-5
TGTGCCAGCAGCCAAGATGGGCTAGCGGGGGGGCTTGAAGAGACCCAGTACTTC
CASSQDGLAGGLEETQYF